This T cell receptor beta chain was sequenced for a study of blood T cell repertoires in COVID-19. Study information: The samples span acute and convalescent COVID-19 from the United States, Italy and Spain.

The method was immunoSEQ multiplex PCR; TCRdb's version includes in-frame clones alone and lacks a portion of them. The sample holds about 220,000 clones, 80% to 85% seen once. CDR3 length equals 16 residues. After removal of 0 bases from V and 1 base from J, the junction contained 4 bases not matched to a gene. Germline V gene lookup returns CDR1 SGHRS and CDR2 YFSETQ. This receptor was taken from a woman aged 55 to 70 with acute or convalescent COVID-19. Sequenced material: peripheral blood. V usage is TRBV5-1 and J usage is TRBJ2-3; TRBD2 aligns across 8 bases. The CDR3 loop is CASSLASAGGTDTQYF. For the CDR3, the DNA is TGCGCCAGCAGCTTGGCCTCAGCGGGGGGCACAGATACGCAGTATTTT.